Below, 10 T cell receptor beta chains from the same sample are listed, as sequenced in a study of OX40 agonist ivuxolimab in advanced cancers. The library was built by means of the immunoSEQ multiplex PCR assay. TCRdb retrieved this table from immuneACCESS and kept in-frame rearrangements only. Not all clones are present; in checked studies, unresolved V genes account for under half, and no reason is known for the remainder. A total of some 60,000 clones appear in this sample, 91% of them only once. Clones ranked in the top ten supply 10% to 15% of the sample. This specimen was CD4+ or CD8+ T cells sorted from blood, taken in a trial of the OX40 agonist ivuxolimab. Receptor source: an adult with an advanced solid tumor such as melanoma, head and neck, liver or kidney cancer.

The V and J genes are TRBV9 and TRBJ1-5, with TRBD1 identical over 9 bases. Germline lookup yields CDR1 SGDLS and CDR2 YYNGEE. Trimming removed 4 bases from V and 7 bases from J; junction bases left unmatched: 15. CDR3 size: 17 residues. CDR3 nucleotides: TGTGCCAGCAGCCAAACTCGGACAGGGGAATCCCACCAGCCCCAGCATTTT. Protein product: CASSQTRTGESHQPQHF.

This sequence joins TRBV11-2 and TRBJ2-5, with D possibly being TRBD1 (6 bases). V was pared by 3 bases and J by 1 base, with 15 bases between. CDR1 SGHAT and CDR2 FQNNGV come from the germline V gene. This CDR3 has 16 amino acids. CDR3 region: CASSLPGHRTQETQYF. In DNA, the CDR3 is TGTGCCAGCAGCTTGCCGGGACACCGAACCCAAGAGACCCAGTACTTC.

The V and J genes are TRBV7-9 and TRBJ2-7; D may match TRBD1 or TRBD2 (5 bases each). V gave up 4 bases and J gave up 6 bases, with 10 bases separating them. This CDR3 is 12 amino acids long. Germline V gene lookup returns CDR1 SEHNR and CDR2 FQNEAQ (reference sequence). In DNA, the CDR3 is TGTGCCAGCAGCTGGGGGTCGTCCGAGCAGTACTTC. Translated, it gives CASSWGSSEQYF. Full variable domain (rest looked up from reference TRBV7-9 and TRBJ2-7): DTGVSQNPRHKITKRGQNVTFRCDPISEHNRLYWYRQTLGQGPEFLTYFQNEAQLEKSRLLSDRFSAERPKGSFSTLEIQRTEQGDSAMYLCASSWGSSEQYFGPGTRLTVT.

The rearrangement joins TRBV11-2 to TRBJ1-2, with D unresolved. V lost 0 bases to trimming and J lost 4 bases, with 9 bases between them. CDR3 length: 14 residues. The germline V gene has CDR1 SGHAT and CDR2 FQNNGV. The CDR3 is CASSLDSSGYGYTF. The CDR3 DNA sequence: TGTGCCAGCAGCTTAGATAGCAGCGGCTATGGCTACACCTTC. The full variable domain, completed using reference TRBV11-2 and TRBJ1-2, is EAGVAQSPRYKIIEKRQSVAFWCNPISGHATLYWYQQILGQGPKLLIQFQNNGVVDDSQLPKDRFSAERLKGVDSTLKIQPAKLEDSAVYLCASSLDSSGYGYTFGSGTRLTVV.

This clone ranks as medium-sized (0.01 to 0.1%). This chain links TRBV4-3 with TRBJ2-2; a possible D gene is TRBD1 (6 bases). This CDR3 spans 19 amino acids. V was shortened by 0 bases and J by 7 bases, with 24 bases between the two germline ends. Germline V CDR1 and CDR2: LGHNA, YSLEER. The CDR3 loop reads CASSQDRSPLTDSLGELFF. CDR3 nucleotides: TGCGCCAGCAGCCAAGACCGATCCCCACTCACGGACAGTCTCGGGGAGCTGTTTTTT.

The rearrangement uses TRBV7-2 and TRBJ2-1; 8 bases line up with TRBD2. The length of the CDR3 is 14 residues. V gave up 5 bases and J gave up 7 bases; unmatched junction bases: 7. Germline V gives CDR1 SGHTA, CDR2 FQGNSA. CDR3 in amino acids: CASSPEGGGNEQFF. CDR3 nucleotide sequence: TGTGCCAGCAGCCCGGAAGGCGGGGGGAATGAGCAGTTCTTC.

This sequence joins TRBV10-3 and TRBJ2-2; D perhaps matches TRBD2 (7 bases). Germline V lookup: CDR1 ENHRY, CDR2 SYGVKD. The CDR3 is 19 amino acids. V was trimmed by 4 bases and J by 5 bases, leaving 26 bases between them. CDR3 sequence: CAISGTEDSGLVTTGELFF. Here the CDR3 DNA reads TGTGCCATCAGTGGGACAGAAGATAGCGGGTTGGTGACAACCGGGGAGCTGTTTTTT.

This clone has only one observation. J is TRBJ1-3 and V is TRBV2; the D is unclear. V was shortened by 6 bases and J by 1 base, with 10 bases between the two germline ends. From germline, CDR1 is SNHLY and CDR2 FYNNEI. The CDR3 has 14 residues. The CDR3 sequence: CASSERGSGNTIYF. The CDR3 nucleotides are TGTGCCAGCAGCGAAAGAGGGTCTGGAAACACCATATATTTT.

The V and J genes are TRBV11-3 and TRBJ2-1; 7 bases line up with TRBD2. The CDR3 runs 16 residues. Germline V lookup: CDR1 SGHNT, CDR2 YENEEA. Losses at the gene ends were 0 bases for V and 0 bases for J; bases not matched to a gene: 2. The CDR3 spells CASSLEGGSSYNEQFF. CDR3 coding DNA: TGTGCCAGCAGCTTAGAAGGCGGGAGCTCCTACAATGAGCAGTTCTTC.

The chain is built from TRBV28 and TRBJ1-5, with a weak D call TRBD1 (5 bases). Trimming left V 5 bases short and J 12 bases short, with 17 bases between. Germline V gene lookup returns CDR1 MDHEN and CDR2 SYDVKM. This CDR3 is 13 amino acids long. The CDR3 region is CASSPTGPPVQHF. The CDR3 DNA is TGTGCCAGCAGTCCGACGGGACCACCTGTCCAGCATTTT.